Listed below are T cell receptor beta chains from one sample, sequenced in a study of long-term antiretroviral therapy in people with HIV. TCRdb's copy holds only in-frame clones and misses some; the assay was immunoSEQ multiplex PCR. This table holds fewer than 35,000 clones, approximately 85% found once. Sequences were derived from unsorted PBMCs, sampled about 3.5 years after starting antiretroviral therapy. Source of these receptors: a man in his late teens or twenties with HIV. The CDR3 runs from the conserved cysteine through the conserved F or W.

len: 15; v_gene: TRBV19; j_gene: TRBJ1-2; CDR3aa: CASSILGTDNNGYTF
len: 16; v_gene: TRBV19; j_gene: TRBJ1-2; CDR3aa: CASSIYRGGVDYGYTF
len: 13; v_gene: TRBV29-1; j_gene: TRBJ2-1; CDR3aa: CSVDPSGGAEQFF
len: 15; v_gene: TRBV27; j_gene: TRBJ2-1; CDR3aa: CASSPGGRDYNEQFF
len: 14; v_gene: TRBV18; j_gene: TRBJ1-6; CDR3aa: CASSAGEGGSPLHF
len: 13; v_gene: TRBV11-2; j_gene: TRBJ1-1; CDR3aa: CASSIGLGTEAFF
len: 13; v_gene: TRBV7-9; j_gene: TRBJ1-1; CDR3aa: CASSSQANTEAFF
len: 18; v_gene: TRBV27; j_gene: TRBJ2-5; CDR3aa: CASSLSVRRGGLRETQYF
len: 13; v_gene: TRBV29-1; j_gene: TRBJ2-6; CDR3aa: CSVARPGANVLTF
len: 16; v_gene: TRBV28; j_gene: TRBJ2-7; CDR3aa: CASSFVRRDRDYEQYF
len: 17; v_gene: TRBV6-4; j_gene: TRBJ2-6; CDR3aa: CASSTGTGISGANVLTF
len: 18; v_gene: TRBV11-3; j_gene: TRBJ2-2; CDR3aa: CASSNPGLGTENTGELFF
len: 16; v_gene: TRBV5-1; j_gene: TRBJ1-1; CDR3aa: CASSSGPGIMNTEAFF
len: 17; v_gene: TRBV5-1; j_gene: TRBJ1-4; CDR3aa: CASSPGQIYATNEKLFF
len: 14; v_gene: TRBV27; j_gene: TRBJ2-3; CDR3aa: CASSLSVITDTQYF
len: 15; v_gene: TRBV11-2; j_gene: TRBJ2-2; CDR3aa: CASSSSDSGTGELFF
len: 16; v_gene: TRBV4-1; j_gene: TRBJ1-4; CDR3aa: CASSQERDRGFEKLFF
len: 17; v_gene: TRBV11-2; j_gene: TRBJ2-2; CDR3aa: CASSLGPPLDNTGELFF
len: 15; v_gene: TRBV18; j_gene: TRBJ2-5; CDR3aa: CASSPPTGAGETQYF
len: 16; v_gene: TRBV10-3; j_gene: TRBJ2-1; CDR3aa: CAISESTGGAYNEQFF
len: 14; v_gene: TRBV29-1; j_gene: TRBJ2-1; CDR3aa: CSVDPGPPPNEQFF
len: 15; v_gene: TRBV2; j_gene: TRBJ2-2; CDR3aa: CASSEGGTIDGELFF
len: 17; v_gene: TRBV14; j_gene: TRBJ2-2; CDR3aa: CASGLQGRAESTGELFF
len: 18; v_gene: TRBV15; j_gene: TRBJ1-5; CDR3aa: CATSRDGGTGYSNQPQHF
len: 12; v_gene: TRBV7-9; j_gene: TRBJ1-1; CDR3aa: CASSRDDTEAFF
len: 13; v_gene: TRBV7-8; j_gene: TRBJ1-4; CDR3aa: CASSLLRSEKLFF
len: 16; v_gene: TRBV19; j_gene: TRBJ1-1; CDR3aa: CASSPTDWWGNTEAFF
len: 16; v_gene: TRBV5-1; j_gene: TRBJ2-1; CDR3aa: CASSPPGLAGGGEQFF
len: 11; v_gene: TRBV4-2; j_gene: TRBJ1-1; CDR3aa: CASSQGSEAFF
len: 14; v_gene: TRBV28; j_gene: TRBJ2-2; CDR3aa: CASRSGANTGELFF
len: 15; v_gene: TRBV15; j_gene: TRBJ2-3; CDR3aa: CATSPRGDPTDTQYF
len: 15; v_gene: TRBV15; j_gene: TRBJ2-7; CDR3aa: CATSRFREQSYEQYF
len: 16; v_gene: TRBV11-2; j_gene: TRBJ2-5; CDR3aa: CASSLISGGAGETQYF
len: 14; v_gene: TRBV6-4; j_gene: TRBJ1-5; CDR3aa: CASSDGGSNQPQHF
len: 14; v_gene: TRBV7-6; j_gene: TRBJ2-7; CDR3aa: CASSFGGRTGEQYF
len: 15; v_gene: TRBV7-2; j_gene: TRBJ2-7; CDR3aa: CASSEGRDSSYEQYF
len: 15; v_gene: TRBV11-2; j_gene: TRBJ1-2; CDR3aa: CASSYRPGTPYGYTF
len: 15; v_gene: TRBV28; j_gene: TRBJ2-6; CDR3aa: CASSLDRFGANVLTF
len: 14; v_gene: TRBV7-2; j_gene: TRBJ2-1; CDR3aa: CASSSGAWRDEQFF
len: 12; v_gene: TRBV7-9; j_gene: TRBJ2-2; CDR3aa: CASSLTAGELFF
len: 15; v_gene: TRBV6-5; j_gene: TRBJ1-4; CDR3aa: CASSSSFGQPEKLFF
len: 14; v_gene: TRBV28; j_gene: TRBJ2-7; CDR3aa: CASRKGGSTYEQYF
len: 15; v_gene: TRBV5-1; j_gene: TRBJ2-1; CDR3aa: CASSLPSGKYNEQFF
len: 11; v_gene: TRBV7-2; j_gene: TRBJ2-1; CDR3aa: CASSLVNEQFF
len: 14; v_gene: TRBV27; j_gene: TRBJ2-7; CDR3aa: CASSPGQVIYEQYF
len: 13; v_gene: TRBV7-6; j_gene: TRBJ1-2; CDR3aa: CASSPSGLGGYTF
len: 15; v_gene: TRBV5-1; j_gene: TRBJ1-1; CDR3aa: CASSLAAKGQYEAFF
len: 13; v_gene: TRBV7-2; j_gene: TRBJ2-5; CDR3aa: CASSFQGQETQYF
len: 15; v_gene: TRBV10-3; j_gene: TRBJ1-5; CDR3aa: CAISEDRGQGQPQHF
len: 14; v_gene: TRBV5-6; j_gene: TRBJ2-3; CDR3aa: CASSLGTGGNTQYF
len: 14; v_gene: TRBV5-4; j_gene: TRBJ1-1; CDR3aa: CASSWGFMNTEAFF
len: 14; v_gene: TRBV19; j_gene: TRBJ2-1; CDR3aa: CASSSGPLDNEQFF
len: 16; v_gene: TRBV4-2; j_gene: TRBJ2-7; CDR3aa: CASSPIGTSHSYEQYF
len: 14; v_gene: TRBV5-4; j_gene: TRBJ2-7; CDR3aa: CASSGGQGTYEQYF